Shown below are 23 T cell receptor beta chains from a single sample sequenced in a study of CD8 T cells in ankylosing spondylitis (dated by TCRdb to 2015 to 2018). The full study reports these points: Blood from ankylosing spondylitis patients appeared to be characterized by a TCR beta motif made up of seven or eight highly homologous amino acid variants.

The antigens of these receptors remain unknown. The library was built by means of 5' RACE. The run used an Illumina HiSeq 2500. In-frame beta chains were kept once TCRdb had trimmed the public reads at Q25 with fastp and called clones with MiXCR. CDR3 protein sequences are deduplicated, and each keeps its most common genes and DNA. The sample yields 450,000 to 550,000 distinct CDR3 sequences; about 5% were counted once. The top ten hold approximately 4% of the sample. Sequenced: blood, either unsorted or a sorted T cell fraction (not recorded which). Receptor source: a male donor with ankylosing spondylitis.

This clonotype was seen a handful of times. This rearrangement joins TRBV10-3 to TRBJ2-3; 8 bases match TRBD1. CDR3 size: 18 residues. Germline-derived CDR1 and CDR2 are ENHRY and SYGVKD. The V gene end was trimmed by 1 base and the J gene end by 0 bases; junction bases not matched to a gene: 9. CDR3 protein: CAISEWLDRVGSTDTQYF. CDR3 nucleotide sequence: TGTGCCATCAGTGAGTGGCTGGACAGGGTAGGAAGCACAGATACGCAGTATTTT.

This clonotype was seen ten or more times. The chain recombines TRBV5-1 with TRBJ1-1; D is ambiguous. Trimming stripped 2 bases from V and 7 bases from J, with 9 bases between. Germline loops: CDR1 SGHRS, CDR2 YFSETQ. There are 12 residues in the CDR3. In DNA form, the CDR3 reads TGCGCCAGCAGCTTTGGGTACTTTGAAGCTTTCTTT. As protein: CASSFGYFEAFF.

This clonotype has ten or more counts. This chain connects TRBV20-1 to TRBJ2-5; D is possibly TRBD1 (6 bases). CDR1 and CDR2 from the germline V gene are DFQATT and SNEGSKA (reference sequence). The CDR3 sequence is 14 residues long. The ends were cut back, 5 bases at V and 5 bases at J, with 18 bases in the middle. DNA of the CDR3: TGCAGTGCTCGGAACAGGGAAACCAGGGAGACCCAGTACTTC. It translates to CSARNRETRETQYF.

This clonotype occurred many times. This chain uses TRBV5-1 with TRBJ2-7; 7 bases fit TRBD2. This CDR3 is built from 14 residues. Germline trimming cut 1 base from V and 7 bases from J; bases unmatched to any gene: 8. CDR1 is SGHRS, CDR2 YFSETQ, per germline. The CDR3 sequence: CASSLTAGDGEQYF. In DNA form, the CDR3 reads TGCGCCAGCAGCTTGACTGCGGGGGATGGGGAGCAGTACTTC.

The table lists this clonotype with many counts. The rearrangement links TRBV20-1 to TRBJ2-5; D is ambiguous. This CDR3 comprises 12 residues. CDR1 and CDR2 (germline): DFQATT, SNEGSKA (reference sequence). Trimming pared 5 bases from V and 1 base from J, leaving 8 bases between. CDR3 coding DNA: TGCAGTGCTGCGGAGTTCCAAGAGACCCAGTACTTC. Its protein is CSAAEFQETQYF.

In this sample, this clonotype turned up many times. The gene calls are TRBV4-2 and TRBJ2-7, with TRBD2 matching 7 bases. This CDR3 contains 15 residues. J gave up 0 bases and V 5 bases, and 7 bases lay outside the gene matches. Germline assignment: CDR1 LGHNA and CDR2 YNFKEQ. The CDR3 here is CASSSRGDSSYEQYF. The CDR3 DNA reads TGTGCCAGCAGCTCCCGGGGGGATAGCTCCTACGAGCAGTACTTC.

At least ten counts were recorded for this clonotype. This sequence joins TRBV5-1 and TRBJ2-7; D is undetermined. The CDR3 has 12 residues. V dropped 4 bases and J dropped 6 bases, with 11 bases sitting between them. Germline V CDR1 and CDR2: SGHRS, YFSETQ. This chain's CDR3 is CASSPQHGEQYF. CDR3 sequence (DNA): TGCGCCAGCAGCCCTCAACACGGCGAGCAGTACTTC.

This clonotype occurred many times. The CDR3 sequence is CATRTLRGAYNEQFF. CDR3 in DNA: TGCGCCACTCGGACCCTCCGGGGGGCCTACAATGAGCAGTTCTTC. The chain carries TRBV10-2 and TRBJ2-1; TRBD2 aligns across 7 bases. This CDR3 has 15 amino acids. Germline V gene lookup returns CDR1 WSHSY and CDR2 SAAADI. Trimming cost V 10 bases and J 2 bases; bases outside gene matches: 11.

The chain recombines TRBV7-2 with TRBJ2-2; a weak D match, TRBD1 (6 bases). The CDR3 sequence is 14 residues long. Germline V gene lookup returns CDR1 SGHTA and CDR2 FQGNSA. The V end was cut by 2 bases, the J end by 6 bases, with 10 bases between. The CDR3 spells CASSLTGSAGELFF. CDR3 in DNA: TGTGCCAGCAGCTTAACAGGGTCGGCCGGGGAGCTGTTTTTT.

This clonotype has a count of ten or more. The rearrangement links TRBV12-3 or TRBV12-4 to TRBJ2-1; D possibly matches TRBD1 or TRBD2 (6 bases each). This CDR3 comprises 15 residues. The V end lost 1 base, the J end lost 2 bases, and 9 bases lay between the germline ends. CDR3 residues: CASSLGGAAYNEQFF. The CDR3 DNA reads TGTGCCAGCAGTTTAGGGGGGGCAGCCTACAATGAGCAGTTCTTC.

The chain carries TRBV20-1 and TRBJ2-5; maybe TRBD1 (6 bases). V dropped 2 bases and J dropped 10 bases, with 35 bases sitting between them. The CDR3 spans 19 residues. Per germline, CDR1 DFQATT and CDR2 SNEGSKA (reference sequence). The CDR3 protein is CSARSYSLPAGTLREGQYF. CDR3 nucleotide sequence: TGCAGTGCTAGAAGTTATAGTCTCCCGGCCGGGACACTAAGAGAAGGCCAGTACTTC.

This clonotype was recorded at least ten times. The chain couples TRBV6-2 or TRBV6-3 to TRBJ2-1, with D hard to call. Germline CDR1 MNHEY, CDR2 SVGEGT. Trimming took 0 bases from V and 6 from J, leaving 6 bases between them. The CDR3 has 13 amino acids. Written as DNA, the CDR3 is TGTGCCAGCAGTTACTCGAGAGGCAATGAGCAGTTCTTC. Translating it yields CASSYSRGNEQFF.

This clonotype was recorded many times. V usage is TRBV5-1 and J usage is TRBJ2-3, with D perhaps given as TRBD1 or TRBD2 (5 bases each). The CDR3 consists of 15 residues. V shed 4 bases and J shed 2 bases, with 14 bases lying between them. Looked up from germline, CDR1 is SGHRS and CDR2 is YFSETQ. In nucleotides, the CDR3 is TGCGCCAGCAGCCCTACGGGACGCATCACAGATACGCAGTATTTT. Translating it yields CASSPTGRITDTQYF.

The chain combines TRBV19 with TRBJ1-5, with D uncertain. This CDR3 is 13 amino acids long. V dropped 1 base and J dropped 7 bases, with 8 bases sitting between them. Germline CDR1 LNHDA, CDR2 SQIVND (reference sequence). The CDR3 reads CASSIALHQPQHF. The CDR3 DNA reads TGTGCCAGTAGTATAGCACTCCACCAGCCCCAGCATTTT.

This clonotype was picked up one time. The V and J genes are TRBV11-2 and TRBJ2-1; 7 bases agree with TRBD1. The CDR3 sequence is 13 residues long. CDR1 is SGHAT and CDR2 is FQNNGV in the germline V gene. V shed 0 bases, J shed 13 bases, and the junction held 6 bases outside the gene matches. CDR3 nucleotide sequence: TGTGCCAGCAGCTTAGATCATGGGACAGACCAGTTCTTC. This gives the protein CASSLDHGTDQFF.

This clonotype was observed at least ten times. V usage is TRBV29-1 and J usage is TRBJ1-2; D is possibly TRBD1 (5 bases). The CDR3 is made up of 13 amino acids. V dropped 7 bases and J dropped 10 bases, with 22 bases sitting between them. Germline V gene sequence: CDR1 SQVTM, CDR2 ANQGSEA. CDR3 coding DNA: TGCAGCGGGACATCCACCTTAACTATGGACTACACCTTC. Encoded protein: CSGTSTLTMDYTF.

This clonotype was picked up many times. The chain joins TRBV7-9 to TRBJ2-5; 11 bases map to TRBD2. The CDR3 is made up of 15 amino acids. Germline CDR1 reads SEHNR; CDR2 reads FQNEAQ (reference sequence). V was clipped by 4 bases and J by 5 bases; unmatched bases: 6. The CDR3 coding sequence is TGTGCCAGCAGCTACCGACTAGCGGGAAGGGAGACCCAGTACTTC. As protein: CASSYRLAGRETQYF. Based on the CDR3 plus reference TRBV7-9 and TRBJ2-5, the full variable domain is DTGVSQNPRHKITKRGQNVTFRCDPISEHNRLYWYRQTLGQGPEFLTYFQNEAQLEKSRLLSDRFSAERPKGSFSTLEIQRTEQGDSAMYLCASSYRLAGRETQYFGPGTRLLVL.

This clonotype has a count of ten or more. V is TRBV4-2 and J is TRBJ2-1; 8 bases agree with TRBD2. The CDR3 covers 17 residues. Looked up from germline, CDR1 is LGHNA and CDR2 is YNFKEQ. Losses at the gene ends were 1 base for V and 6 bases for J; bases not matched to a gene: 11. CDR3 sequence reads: CASSQVVSTSGSNEQFF. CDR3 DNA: TGTGCCAGCAGCCAAGTCGTCTCTACTAGCGGATCCAATGAGCAGTTCTTC.

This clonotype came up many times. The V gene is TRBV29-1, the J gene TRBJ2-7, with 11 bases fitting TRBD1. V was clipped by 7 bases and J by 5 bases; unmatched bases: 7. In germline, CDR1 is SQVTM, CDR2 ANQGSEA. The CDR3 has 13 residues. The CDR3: CSALDRGLHEQYF. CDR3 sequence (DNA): TGCAGCGCCCTGGACAGGGGGCTTCACGAGCAGTACTTC.

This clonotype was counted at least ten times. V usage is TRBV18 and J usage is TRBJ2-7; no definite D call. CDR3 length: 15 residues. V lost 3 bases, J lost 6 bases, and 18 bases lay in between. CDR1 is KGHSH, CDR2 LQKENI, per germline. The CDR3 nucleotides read TGTGCCAGCTCACCGTGGCCCCAGCTGAACCCCGAGCAGTACTTC. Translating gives CASSPWPQLNPEQYF.

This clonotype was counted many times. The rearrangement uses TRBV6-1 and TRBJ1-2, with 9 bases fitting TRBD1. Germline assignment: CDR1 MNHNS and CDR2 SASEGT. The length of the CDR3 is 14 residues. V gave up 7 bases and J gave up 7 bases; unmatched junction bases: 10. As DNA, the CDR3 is TGTGCCAGCACCTCCGGTCTACAGGGGGCTGGCTACACCTTC. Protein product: CASTSGLQGAGYTF.

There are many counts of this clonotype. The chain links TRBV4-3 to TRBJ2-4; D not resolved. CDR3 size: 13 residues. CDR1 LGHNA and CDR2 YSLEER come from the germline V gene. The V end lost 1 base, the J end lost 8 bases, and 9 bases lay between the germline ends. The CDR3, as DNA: TGCGCCAGCAGCCAAGCGGAAAGGGACATTCAGTACTTC. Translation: CASSQAERDIQYF.

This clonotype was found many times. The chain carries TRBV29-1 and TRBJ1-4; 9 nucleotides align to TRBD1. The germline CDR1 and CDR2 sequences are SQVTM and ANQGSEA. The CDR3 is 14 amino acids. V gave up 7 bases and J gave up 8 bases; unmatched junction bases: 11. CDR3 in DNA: TGCAGCGGGGGAGGTGGACAGGGGCACGAAAAACTGTTTTTT. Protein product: CSGGGGQGHEKLFF.